The entry below describes one TCR beta chain. Its specificity is not known. This sample is drawn from a study of radiotherapy plus CTLA-4 blockade in lung cancer. Looked up from germline, CDR1 is MGHRA and CDR2 is YSYEKL. The V gene end was trimmed by 4 bases and the J gene end by 3 bases; junction bases not matched to a gene: 1. The CDR3 runs 15 residues. The method was immunoSEQ multiplex PCR; TCRdb's version includes in-frame clones alone and lacks a portion of them. The sample consists of under 95,000 clones, under 80% of them appearing once. Those with chemo-refractory metastatic non-small-cell lung cancer were treated with focal radiation combined with CTLA-4 blockade using ipilimumab. Study results and caveats: Blood TCR clones of tumor origin expanded after radiotherapy plus ipilimumab.

The V and J genes are TRBV4-1 and TRBJ2-2; 11 positions agree with TRBD2. This sample comprised peripheral blood, obtained from a patient treated with radiotherapy plus ipilimumab. The sequence was collected from a human donor with non-small cell lung cancer whose response to radiotherapy plus ipilimumab could not be evaluated. Some clones in this sample may be carry-over from other donors' samples. This CDR3 reads CASSLLAGDTGELFF. Written as DNA, the CDR3 is TGCGCCAGCAGCCTACTAGCGGGGGACACCGGGGAGCTGTTTTTT.